This T cell receptor beta chain was identified in a study of T cells in Graves' hyperthyroidism and ophthalmopathy. This clonotype appeared many times. V dropped 6 bases and J dropped 7; count of bases not matched to a gene: 11. The CDR3 is 14 amino acids. Germline CDR1 reads SNHLY; CDR2 reads FYNNEI. The CDR3 regions of TCR beta were amplified from RNA transcripts. Carried out on the TCR CDR3, a first-round RT-PCR used the HTBI primer set. TCRdb re-derived calls from the multiplex PCR reads in MiXCR, one entry per CDR3 protein. The data contain over 250,000 distinct CDR3 sequences, more than 15% of them singletons.

The TCR originated in a woman aged 60-70 years with Graves' ophthalmopathy. The chain is built from TRBV2 and TRBJ2-7, with 8 bases identical to TRBD1. Sample: blood. CDR3: CASRERTGQGEQYF. DNA for the CDR3: TGTGCCAGCAGGGAGCGGACAGGGCAGGGGGAGCAGTACTTC.